This T cell receptor (beta chain) originates from a study of cytomegalovirus exposure and HLA in healthy donors. In the study overall: For the approximately 360 genotyped donors, more than 80% fell within the Caucasian-associated ancestry cluster. Study-wide results and caveats: It was approximately 160 TCR beta chains that were listed as cytomegalovirus-associated.

PCR used 60 Vbeta primers and 13 Jbeta primers. Libraries were prepared by immunoSEQ multiplex PCR; TCRdb keeps only in-frame clonotypes and omits some of them. The data hold about 180,000 clones, with 70% to 80% observed a single time. Germline V lookup: CDR1 LNHDA, CDR2 SQIVND (reference sequence). This CDR3 region has 16 residues. The germline V and J ends were trimmed by 4 bases and 5 bases, with 19 bases remaining between them. Notes on this clone: Antigen: not known.

J is TRBJ2-3 and V is TRBV19; tentative D call: TRBD2 (5 bases). The sample taken for sequencing was PBMCs. The source of this sequence is a woman aged 35 to 49 in good health and CMV-seronegative. The CDR3 DNA is TGTGCCAGTAGTAGCATCGGCGGGCTAGTGAGAGATACGCAGTATTTT. Translated: CASSSIGGLVRDTQYF.